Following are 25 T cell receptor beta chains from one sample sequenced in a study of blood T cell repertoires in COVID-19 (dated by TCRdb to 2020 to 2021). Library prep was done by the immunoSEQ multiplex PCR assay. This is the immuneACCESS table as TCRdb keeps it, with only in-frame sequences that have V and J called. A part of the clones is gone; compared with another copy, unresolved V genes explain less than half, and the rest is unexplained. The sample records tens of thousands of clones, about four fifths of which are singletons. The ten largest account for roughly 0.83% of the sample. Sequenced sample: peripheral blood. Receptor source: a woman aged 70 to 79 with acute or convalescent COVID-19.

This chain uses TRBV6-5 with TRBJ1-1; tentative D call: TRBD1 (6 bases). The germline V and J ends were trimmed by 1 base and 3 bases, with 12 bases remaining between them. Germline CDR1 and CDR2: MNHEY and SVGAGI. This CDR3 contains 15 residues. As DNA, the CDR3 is TGTGCCAGCAGTTACTATGCAGGGGCGGACACTGAAGCTTTCTTT. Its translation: CASSYYAGADTEAFF.

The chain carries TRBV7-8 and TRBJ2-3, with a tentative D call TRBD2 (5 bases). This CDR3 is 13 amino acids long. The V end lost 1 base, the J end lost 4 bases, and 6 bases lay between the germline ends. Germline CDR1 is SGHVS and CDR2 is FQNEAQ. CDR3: CASSLVSADTQYF. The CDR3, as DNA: TGTGCCAGCAGCTTAGTTAGCGCAGATACGCAGTATTTT. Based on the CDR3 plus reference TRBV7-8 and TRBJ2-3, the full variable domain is GAGVSQSPRYKVAKRGQDVALRCDPISGHVSLFWYQQALGQGPEFLTYFQNEAQLDKSGLPSDRFFAERPEGSVSTLKIQRTQQEDSAVYLCASSLVSADTQYFGPGTRLTVL.

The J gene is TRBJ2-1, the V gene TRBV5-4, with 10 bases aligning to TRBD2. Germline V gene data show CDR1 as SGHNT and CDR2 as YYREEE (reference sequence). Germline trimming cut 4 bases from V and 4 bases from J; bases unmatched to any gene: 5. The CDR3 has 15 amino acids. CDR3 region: CASSLGTSEYNEQFF. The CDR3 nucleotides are TGTGCCAGCAGCCTCGGGACTAGCGAGTACAATGAGCAGTTCTTC.

The CDR3 spells CASSEGTPPNYGYTF. In nucleotides, the CDR3 is TGTGCCAGCAGTGAGGGGACACCTCCTAACTATGGCTACACCTTC. The rearrangement joins TRBV28 to TRBJ1-2, with D maybe TRBD1 (6 bases). Trimming pared 5 bases from V and 0 bases from J, leaving 13 bases between. CDR1 is MDHEN, CDR2 SYDVKM, per germline. This CDR3 spans 15 amino acids.

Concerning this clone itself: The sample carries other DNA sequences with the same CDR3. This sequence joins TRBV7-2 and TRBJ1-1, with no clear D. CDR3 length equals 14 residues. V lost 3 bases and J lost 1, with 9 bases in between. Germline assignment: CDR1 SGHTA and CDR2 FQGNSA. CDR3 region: CASSLIGGNTEAFF. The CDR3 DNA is TGTGCCAGCAGCTTGATAGGAGGGAACACTGAAGCTTTCTTT.

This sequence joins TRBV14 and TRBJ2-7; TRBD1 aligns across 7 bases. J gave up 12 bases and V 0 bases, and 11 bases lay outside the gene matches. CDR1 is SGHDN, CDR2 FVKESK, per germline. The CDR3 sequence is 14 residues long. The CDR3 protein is CASSQDLQTGRAYF. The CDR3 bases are TGTGCCAGCAGCCAAGACCTTCAGACAGGGCGGGCGTACTTC.

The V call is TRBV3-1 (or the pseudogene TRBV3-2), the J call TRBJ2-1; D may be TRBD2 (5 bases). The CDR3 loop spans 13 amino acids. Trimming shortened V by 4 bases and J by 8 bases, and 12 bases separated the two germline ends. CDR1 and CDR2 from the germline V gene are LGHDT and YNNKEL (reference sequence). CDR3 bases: TGTGCCAGCAGCCGCCGGGGTTACGATGAGCAGTTCTTC. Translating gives CASSRRGYDEQFF.

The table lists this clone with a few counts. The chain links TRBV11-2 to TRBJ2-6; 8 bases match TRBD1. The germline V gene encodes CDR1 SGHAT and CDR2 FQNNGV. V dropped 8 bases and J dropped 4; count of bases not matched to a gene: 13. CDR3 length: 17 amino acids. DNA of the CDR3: TGTGCCAGCGGACCAGGACAGGGTAAATCGGGGGCCAACGTCCTGACTTTC. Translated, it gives CASGPGQGKSGANVLTF.

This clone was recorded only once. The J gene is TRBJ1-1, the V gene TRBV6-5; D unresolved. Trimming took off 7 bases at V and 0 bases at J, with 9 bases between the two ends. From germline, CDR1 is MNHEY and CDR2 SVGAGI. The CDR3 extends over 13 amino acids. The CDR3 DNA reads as TGTGCCAGCACTACTACCCTGAACACTGAAGCTTTCTTT. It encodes CASTTTLNTEAFF.

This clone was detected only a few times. CDR3 loop: CASSASGSLYNEQFF. For the CDR3, the DNA is TGCGCCAGCAGCGCTAGCGGGAGCCTGTACAATGAGCAGTTCTTC. The chain carries TRBV5-1 and TRBJ2-1; 10 bases line up with TRBD2. Trimming at V came to 4 bases and at J to 4 bases, leaving 5 bases not matched to a gene. Germline-derived CDR1 and CDR2 are SGHRS and YFSETQ. The CDR3 spans 15 residues.

In DNA form, the CDR3 reads TGTGCCAGCAGCTTAGCCTCAGCTAACTATGGCTACACCTTC. Its translation is CASSLASANYGYTF. The chain recombines TRBV7-2 with TRBJ1-2, with D unresolved. Germline-derived CDR1 and CDR2 are SGHTA and FQGNSA. The CDR3 contains 14 residues. Trimming took off 0 bases at V and 0 bases at J, with 5 bases between the two ends.

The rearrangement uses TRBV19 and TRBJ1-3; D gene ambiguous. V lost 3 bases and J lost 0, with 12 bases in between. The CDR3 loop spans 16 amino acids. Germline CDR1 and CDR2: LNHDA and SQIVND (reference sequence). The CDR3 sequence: CASSIAESFSGNTIYF. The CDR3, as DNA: TGTGCCAGTAGTATTGCGGAGTCCTTCTCTGGAAACACCATATATTTT. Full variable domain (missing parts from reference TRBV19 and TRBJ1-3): DGGITQSPKYLFRKEGQNVTLSCEQNLNHDAMYWYRQDPGQGLRLIYYSQIVNDFQKGDIAEGYSVSREKKESFPLTVTSAQKNPTAFYLCASSIAESFSGNTIYFGEGSWLTVV.

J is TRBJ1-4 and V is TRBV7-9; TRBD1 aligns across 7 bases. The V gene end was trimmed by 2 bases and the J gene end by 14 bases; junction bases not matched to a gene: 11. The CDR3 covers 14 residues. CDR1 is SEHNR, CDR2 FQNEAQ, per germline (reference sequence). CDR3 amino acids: CASSLNRDSAFLFF. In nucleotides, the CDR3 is TGTGCCAGCAGCTTAAACCGGGACAGTGCTTTTCTGTTTTTT.

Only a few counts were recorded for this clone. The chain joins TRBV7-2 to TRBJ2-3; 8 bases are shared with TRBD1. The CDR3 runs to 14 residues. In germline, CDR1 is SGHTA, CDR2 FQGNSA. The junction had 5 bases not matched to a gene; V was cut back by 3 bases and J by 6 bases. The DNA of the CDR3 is TGTGCCAGCAGCTTTACTAACAGGGGGGATACGCAGTATTTT. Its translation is CASSFTNRGDTQYF.

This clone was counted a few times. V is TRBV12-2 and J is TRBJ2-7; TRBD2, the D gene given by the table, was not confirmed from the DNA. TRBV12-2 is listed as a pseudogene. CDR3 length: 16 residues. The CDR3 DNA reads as TGTGCAAGTCGCTTAGCGCGATTAGCGGGGACCTACGAGCAGTACTTC. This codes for CASRLARLAGTYEQYF.

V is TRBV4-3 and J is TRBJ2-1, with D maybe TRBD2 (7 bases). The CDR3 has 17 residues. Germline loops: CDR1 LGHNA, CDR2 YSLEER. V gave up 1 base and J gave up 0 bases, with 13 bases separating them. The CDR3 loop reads CASSQGEGGGSYNEQFF. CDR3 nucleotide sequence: TGCGCCAGCAGCCAAGGAGAGGGGGGGGGCTCCTACAATGAGCAGTTCTTC.

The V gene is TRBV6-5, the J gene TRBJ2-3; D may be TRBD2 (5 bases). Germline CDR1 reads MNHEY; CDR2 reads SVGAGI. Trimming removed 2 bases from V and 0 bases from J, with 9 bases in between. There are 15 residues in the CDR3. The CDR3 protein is CASSYRGSSTDTQYF. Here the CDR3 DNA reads TGTGCCAGCAGTTACCGGGGATCAAGCACAGATACGCAGTATTTT.

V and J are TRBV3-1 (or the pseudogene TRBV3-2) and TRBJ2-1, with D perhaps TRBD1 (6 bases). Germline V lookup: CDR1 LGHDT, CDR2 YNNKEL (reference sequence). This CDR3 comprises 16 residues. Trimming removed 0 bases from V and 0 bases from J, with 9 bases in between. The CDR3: CASSQDPDSSYNEQFF. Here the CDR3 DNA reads TGTGCCAGCAGCCAAGATCCGGACAGCTCCTACAATGAGCAGTTCTTC.

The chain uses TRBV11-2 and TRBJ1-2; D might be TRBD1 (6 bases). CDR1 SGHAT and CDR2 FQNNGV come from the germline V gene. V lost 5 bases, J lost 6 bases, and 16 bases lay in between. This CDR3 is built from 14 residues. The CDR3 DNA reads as TGTGCCAGCAGCCATTCACAGGGTACCAATGGCTACACCTTC. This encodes CASSHSQGTNGYTF.

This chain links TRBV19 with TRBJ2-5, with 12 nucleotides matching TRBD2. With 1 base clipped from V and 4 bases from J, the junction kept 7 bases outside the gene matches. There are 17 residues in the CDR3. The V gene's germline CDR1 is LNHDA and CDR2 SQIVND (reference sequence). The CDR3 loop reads CASSIGASGRALETQYF. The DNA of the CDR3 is TGTGCCAGTAGTATAGGAGCTAGCGGGAGGGCCTTAGAGACCCAGTACTTC.

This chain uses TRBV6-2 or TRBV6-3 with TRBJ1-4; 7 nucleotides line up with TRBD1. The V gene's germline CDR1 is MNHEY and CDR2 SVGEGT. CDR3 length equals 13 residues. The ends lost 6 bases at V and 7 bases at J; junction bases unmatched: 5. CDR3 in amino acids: CASSRGTLEKLFF. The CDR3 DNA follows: TGTGCCAGCAGCAGGGGGACACTTGAAAAACTGTTTTTT.

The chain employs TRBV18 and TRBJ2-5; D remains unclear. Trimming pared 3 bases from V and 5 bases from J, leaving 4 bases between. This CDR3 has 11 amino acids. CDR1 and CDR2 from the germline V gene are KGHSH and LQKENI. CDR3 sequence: CASSPEETQYF. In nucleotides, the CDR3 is TGTGCCAGCTCACCCGAGGAGACCCAGTACTTC.

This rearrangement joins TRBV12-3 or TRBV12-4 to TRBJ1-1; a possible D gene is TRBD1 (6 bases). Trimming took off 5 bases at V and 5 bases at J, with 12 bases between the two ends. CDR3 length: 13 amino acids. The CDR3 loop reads CASSLARGTEAFF. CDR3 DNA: TGTGCCAGCAGTCTCGCCAGGGGTACTGAAGCTTTCTTT.

The CDR3 DNA sequence: TGTGCCAGCCTAGCGGGAACGCAAGATACGCAGTATTTT. The encoded protein is CASLAGTQDTQYF. This chain joins TRBV7-9 and TRBJ2-3; 9 bases align to TRBD2. The CDR3 runs 13 residues. CDR1 is SEHNR and CDR2 is FQNEAQ in the germline V gene (reference sequence). J lost 5 bases, V lost 8 bases, and 5 bases had no gene match.

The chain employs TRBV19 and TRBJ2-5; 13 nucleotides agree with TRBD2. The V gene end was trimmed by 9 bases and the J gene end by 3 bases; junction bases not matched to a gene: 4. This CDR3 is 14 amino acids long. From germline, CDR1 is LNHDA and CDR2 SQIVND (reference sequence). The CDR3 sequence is CASGLAGAKETQYF. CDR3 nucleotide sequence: TGTGCCAGCGGACTAGCGGGGGCTAAAGAGACCCAGTACTTC.